The entry below gives a single TCR beta chain sequence along with its context. The antigen remains unidentified. This entry is derived from a study of shared clonotypes between healthy human individuals. Regarding the study as a whole: Naive subsets typically showed greater estimated richness than memory subsets. Only blood was sampled, and tissue TCR repertoires likely differ from blood ones.

V shed 0 bases, J shed 0 bases, and the junction held 6 bases outside the gene matches. The CDR3 length is 17 residues. Germline-derived CDR1 and CDR2 are SGHVS and FNYEAQ. Samples underwent the assay at deep level. This table comes from immunoSEQ multiplex PCR, and its TCRdb copy is limited to in-frame clones, with some not included. The data show approximately 640,000 clones, with less than 95% seen just once and 34% held by the top ten. Each of the donors was a healthy adult who was HIV-negative and had not had a recent acute infection or vaccination. The chain combines TRBV7-6 with TRBJ2-3; 7 nucleotides line up with TRBD2. This sequence originates from a man between 18 and 29 years old in good health. Some clones in this sample may be carry-over from other donors' samples. The source material was memory CD8+ T cells from PBMCs. The subset here: CD45RO+ cells pooled with CCR7-negative TemRA cells. The CDR3, as DNA: TGTGCCAGCAGCTTAGCCGTCGGGGGGAGTAGCACAGATACGCAGTATTTT. This gives the protein CASSLAVGGSSTDTQYF.